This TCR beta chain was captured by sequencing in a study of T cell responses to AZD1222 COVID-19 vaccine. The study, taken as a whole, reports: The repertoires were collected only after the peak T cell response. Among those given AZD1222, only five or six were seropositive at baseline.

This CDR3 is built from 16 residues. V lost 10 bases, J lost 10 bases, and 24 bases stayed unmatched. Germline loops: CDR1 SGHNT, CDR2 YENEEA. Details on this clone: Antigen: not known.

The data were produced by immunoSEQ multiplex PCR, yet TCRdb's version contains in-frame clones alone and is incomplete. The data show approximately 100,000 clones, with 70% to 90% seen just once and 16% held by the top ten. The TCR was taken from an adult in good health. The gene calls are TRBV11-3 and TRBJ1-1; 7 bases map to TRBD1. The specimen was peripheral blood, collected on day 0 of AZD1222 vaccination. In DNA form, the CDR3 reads TGTGCCACCACACCCCGTAGACTCGCAGGGGGGAACGGAGCTTTCTTT. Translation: CATTPRRLAGGNGAFF.